These 25 T cell receptor beta chains were sequenced from one sample in a study of regulatory T cells in long-lasting Graves disease. As for time point: newly diagnosed GD, antithyroid drugs for less than 3 months. The authors made the TCR library using RNA they extracted from PBMCs. Both iRepertoire HTBI primers and Arm-PCR of CDR3 regions were used to build the TCR beta libraries. TCRdb called the multiplex PCR reads again in MiXCR, with one record for every CDR3 protein. The sample lists 360,000 or so distinct CDR3 sequences, over 15% occurring once. These data were also filed under a second study, of T cells in Graves' hyperthyroidism and ophthalmopathy.

This material consisted of peripheral blood mononuclear cells (PBMCs), taken at new diagnosis, from a patient treated with antithyroid drugs. The receptors derive from a man between 40 and 49 years old with Graves disease.

This clonotype was observed at least ten times. The chain couples TRBV28 to TRBJ2-7, with 7 bases matching TRBD1. The germline CDR1 and CDR2 sequences are MDHEN and SYDVKM. There are 14 residues in the CDR3. V was clipped by 6 bases and J by 2 bases; unmatched bases: 7. The CDR3 DNA is TGTGCCAGCAGACCCGGGACAGTTGCCTACGAGCAGTACTTC. The encoded protein is CASRPGTVAYEQYF.

This chain uses TRBV6-2 or TRBV6-3 with TRBJ1-5; 7 nucleotides align to TRBD1. J gave up 7 bases and V 2 bases, and 8 bases lay outside the gene matches. The CDR3 runs 15 residues. In germline, CDR1 is MNHEY, CDR2 SVGEGT. The CDR3 here is CASSYGGRGVQPQHF. For the CDR3, the DNA is TGTGCCAGCAGTTACGGCGGCAGGGGGGTACAGCCCCAGCATTTT.

This clonotype was seen more than once but under ten times. This chain connects TRBV4-2 to TRBJ1-4; 8 positions agree with TRBD1. The CDR3 has 15 amino acids. V lost 5 bases and J lost 8; bases outside the gene matches: 10. Germline CDR1 and CDR2: LGHNA and YNFKEQ. The DNA of the CDR3 is TGTGCCAGCAGCGCGGTCGCCAGGGGGCACGAAAAACTGTTTTTT. It is translated as CASSAVARGHEKLFF.

This clonotype was observed many times. This chain joins TRBV5-1 and TRBJ1-5; 7 positions match TRBD1. CDR1 is SGHRS and CDR2 is YFSETQ in the germline V gene. V gave up 4 bases and J gave up 9 bases; unmatched junction bases: 7. CDR3 length: 13 residues. DNA of the CDR3: TGCGCCAGCAGCAAAGGGGGCGCCGGGCCCCAGCATTTT. Amino acid sequence: CASSKGGAGPQHF.

The V call is TRBV9, the J call TRBJ2-3; TRBD2 is a possible D gene (5 bases). The DNA end is more similar to TRBJ2-7, so the J call may be wrong. The CDR3 is 17 residues long. Germline-derived CDR1 and CDR2 are SGDLS and YYNGEE. CDR3 loop: CASSGSPDLHSAYEQYF. The CDR3 coding sequence is TGTGCCAGCAGCGGCTCTCCGGACTTGCATTCTGCCTACGAGCAGTACTTC.

There are a few counts of this clonotype. The J gene is TRBJ1-4, the V gene TRBV18; 7 bases are shared with TRBD1. The CDR3 length is 13 residues. Germline V CDR1 and CDR2: KGHSH, LQKENI. Trimming removed 11 bases from V and 4 bases from J; junction bases left unmatched: 7. CDR3 coding DNA: TGTGCCGGGGCCGGGACAGATAATGAAAAACTGTTTTTT. Encoded protein: CAGAGTDNEKLFF.

This clonotype was counted ten times or more. V gene TRBV3-1 combines with J gene TRBJ2-5; D is ambiguous. V was trimmed by 1 base and J by 7 bases, leaving 7 bases between them. Germline loops: CDR1 LGHDT, CDR2 YNNKEL (reference sequence). The CDR3 covers 12 residues. The CDR3 is CASSQGGGTQYF. DNA of the CDR3: TGTGCCAGCAGCCAAGGAGGTGGGACCCAGTACTTC.

This clonotype was observed a handful of times. The CDR3 region is CASSPGQGFYNEQFF. The CDR3 coding sequence is TGTGCCAGCTCACCGGGACAGGGATTCTACAATGAGCAGTTCTTC. The genes are TRBV18 and TRBJ2-1; TRBD1 agrees at 9 bases. V trimming: 3 bases; J trimming: 3 bases; junction bases outside the gene matches: 3. The CDR3 sequence is 15 residues long. CDR1 is KGHSH and CDR2 is LQKENI in the germline V gene.

This clonotype was counted many times. The V and J genes are TRBV12-3 or TRBV12-4 and TRBJ2-3, with TRBD2 as a possible D gene (8 bases). V shed 8 bases and J shed 3 bases, with 21 bases lying between them. The CDR3 is 16 residues long. This CDR3 is CASSPGGGRRTDTQYF. The CDR3 bases are TGTGCCAGCTCACCGGGAGGGGGCAGGAGGACAGATACGCAGTATTTT.

The chain carries TRBV4-3 and TRBJ1-5; no clear D. Germline V gene sequence: CDR1 LGHNA, CDR2 YSLEER. Trimming stripped 0 bases from V and 5 bases from J, with 5 bases between. The CDR3 contains 13 residues. The CDR3 bases are TGCGCCAGCAGCCAAGATTTTGATCAGCCCCAGCATTTT. Protein: CASSQDFDQPQHF.

There are many counts of this clonotype. The chain has TRBV7-2 and TRBJ2-7, with 7 bases identical to TRBD2. This CDR3 is 15 amino acids long. CDR1 and CDR2 (germline): SGHTA, FQGNSA. Germline trimming cut 7 bases from V and 3 bases from J; bases unmatched to any gene: 12. The CDR3 loop is CASTQGRGGYYEQYF. In nucleotides, the CDR3 is TGTGCCAGCACCCAAGGGCGCGGGGGATACTACGAGCAGTACTTC. The full variable domain, its missing parts supplied by reference TRBV7-2 and TRBJ2-7, is GAGVSQSPSNKVTEKGKDVELRCDPISGHTALYWYRQSLGQGLEFLIYFQGNSAPDKSGLPSDRFSAERTGGSVSTLTIQRTQQEDSAVYLCASTQGRGGYYEQYFGPGTRLTVT.

This clonotype was counted ten times or more. V gene TRBV28 combines with J gene TRBJ2-7; 8 bases match TRBD1. The CDR3 runs 15 residues. The junction had 9 bases not matched to a gene; V was cut back by 8 bases and J by 0 bases. Germline V gene data show CDR1 as MDHEN and CDR2 as SYDVKM. In DNA form, the CDR3 reads TGTGCCAGCTCCCAATACAGGGGGGCCTCCTACGAGCAGTACTTC. The encoded protein is CASSQYRGASYEQYF.

This clonotype was counted ten times or more. For the CDR3, the DNA is TGTGCCAGCGCGACAGGGGGTTACAATGAGCAGTTCTTC. This encodes CASATGGYNEQFF. The chain combines TRBV6-2 or TRBV6-3 with TRBJ2-1; 9 nucleotides match TRBD1. J was trimmed by 4 bases and V by 8 bases; bases with no gene match: 3. CDR3 length: 13 amino acids. The germline V gene encodes CDR1 MNHEY and CDR2 SVGEGT.

This clonotype has a handful of counts. The chain links TRBV7-2 to TRBJ2-2; 7 nucleotides align to TRBD1. This CDR3 region has 18 residues. Trimming took 5 bases from V and 2 from J; bases not matched to a gene: 14. Per germline, CDR1 SGHTA and CDR2 FQGNSA. CDR3 protein: CASSLYSYRGYNTGELFF. CDR3 sequence (DNA): TGTGCCAGCAGCCTCTACTCCTACAGGGGCTACAACACCGGGGAGCTGTTTTTT.

The table lists this clonotype with many counts. The chain's CDR3 is CASASPPEGANTIYF. The CDR3 nucleotides read TGTGCCTCCGCCTCTCCGCCAGAGGGTGCAAACACCATATATTTT. This chain uses TRBV28 with TRBJ1-3; the D is unclear. This CDR3 comprises 15 residues. V was cut by 11 bases and J by 6 bases, with 23 bases left in between. Germline V lookup: CDR1 MDHEN, CDR2 SYDVKM.

The genes are TRBV29-1 and TRBJ2-7; TRBD2 matches at 11 bases. The ends lost 0 bases at V and 4 bases at J; junction bases unmatched: 5. This CDR3 contains 15 residues. Germline V gene data show CDR1 as SQVTM and CDR2 as ANQGSEA. The CDR3 sequence: CSVEDPTSGAYEQYF. As DNA, the CDR3 is TGCAGCGTTGAAGATCCGACTAGCGGGGCTTACGAGCAGTACTTC.

This clonotype showed up many times. This rearrangement joins TRBV20-1 to TRBJ2-2; perhaps TRBD1 as D (5 bases). V was cut by 2 bases and J by 5 bases, with 12 bases left in between. Looked up from germline, CDR1 is DFQATT and CDR2 is SNEGSKA (reference sequence). The CDR3 covers 14 residues. CDR3 bases: TGCAGTGCTAGAAACACCAAGGGGACCGGGGAGCTGTTTTTT. Protein: CSARNTKGTGELFF.

This chain connects TRBV9 to TRBJ2-5; D unresolved. Germline CDR1 SGDLS, CDR2 YYNGEE. This CDR3 region has 13 residues. V was clipped by 0 bases and J by 5 bases, with 8 bases between them. The CDR3 is CASSVDSVETQYF. The CDR3 coding sequence is TGTGCCAGCAGCGTAGATTCCGTTGAGACCCAGTACTTC.

This clonotype was seen many times. This chain uses TRBV7-3 with TRBJ2-1; 8 nucleotides match TRBD1. Unmatched junction bases numbered 6, after V lost 0 bases and J lost 8 bases. CDR3 length: 15 residues. Germline CDR1 SGHTA, CDR2 FQGTGA. The DNA of the CDR3 is TGTGCCAGCAGCTTAACAGCAGGGGGCAGGGATGAGCAGTTCTTC. Translating it yields CASSLTAGGRDEQFF.

This clonotype was picked up many times. The rearrangement uses TRBV5-1 and TRBJ2-1, with 12 bases that match TRBD1. Unmatched junction bases numbered 7, after V lost 4 bases and J lost 5 bases. This CDR3 is 16 amino acids long. Per the germline V gene, CDR1 is SGHRS and CDR2 is YFSETQ. As DNA, the CDR3 is TGCGCCAGCAGCCGGGAGGGACAGGGGGCAAACAATGAGCAGTTCTTC. Encoded protein: CASSREGQGANNEQFF.

Of note for this clonotype: The CDR3 ends on some other residue instead of the conserved phenylalanine or tryptophan, so this is likely a read error. J is TRBJ2-7 and V is TRBV4-2, with D hard to call. CDR1 and CDR2 (germline): LGHNA, YNFKEQ. CDR3 length: 16 amino acids. The V end was cut by 0 bases, the J end by 3 bases, with 15 bases between. The CDR3 loop reads CASSQDETESLYEQYL. The CDR3 coding sequence is TGTGCCAGCAGCCAAGATGAAACGGAAAGCCTCTACGAGCAGTACCTC.

This chain connects TRBV27 to TRBJ1-6, with 9 nucleotides matching TRBD1. Trimming cost V 2 bases and J 10 bases; bases outside gene matches: 6. The CDR3 sequence is 15 residues long. Germline values: CDR1 MNHEY, CDR2 SMNVEV (reference sequence). CDR3 sequence (DNA): TGTGCCAGCAGTTTAGGGACAGGGCCGGACTCACCCCTCCACTTT. Protein product: CASSLGTGPDSPLHF.

The V call is TRBV5-6, the J call TRBJ2-4, with TRBD1 matching over 7 bases. With V trimmed by 4 bases and J by 3 bases, 10 bases remained unmatched. From germline, CDR1 is SGHDT and CDR2 YYEEEE. The CDR3 loop spans 16 amino acids. CDR3 nucleotide sequence: TGTGCCAGCAGCCTCATGACAGGGACGTACAAAAACATTCAGTACTTC. Its translation: CASSLMTGTYKNIQYF.

This clonotype was detected many times. The chain is built from TRBV24-1 and TRBJ2-2; TRBD1 matches at 7 bases. The CDR3 covers 16 residues. Trimming at V came to 4 bases and at J to 4 bases, leaving 8 bases not matched to a gene. CDR1 is KGHDR, CDR2 SFDVKD, per germline. For the CDR3, the DNA is TGTGCCACCAGTGACTCCAGGACAGGTTCCACCGGGGAGCTGTTTTTT. Its protein product is CATSDSRTGSTGELFF.

This clonotype was found a few times. This chain uses TRBV2 with TRBJ1-1; 9 nucleotides line up with TRBD1. CDR1 is SNHLY and CDR2 is FYNNEI in the germline V gene. The CDR3 is made up of 18 amino acids. Germline trimming cut 7 bases from V and 1 base from J; bases unmatched to any gene: 16. CDR3 coding DNA: TGTGCCAGCACCCGGGACAGGGCGACTCGGGGTAAGAACACTGAAGCTTTCTTT. This translates into CASTRDRATRGKNTEAFF.